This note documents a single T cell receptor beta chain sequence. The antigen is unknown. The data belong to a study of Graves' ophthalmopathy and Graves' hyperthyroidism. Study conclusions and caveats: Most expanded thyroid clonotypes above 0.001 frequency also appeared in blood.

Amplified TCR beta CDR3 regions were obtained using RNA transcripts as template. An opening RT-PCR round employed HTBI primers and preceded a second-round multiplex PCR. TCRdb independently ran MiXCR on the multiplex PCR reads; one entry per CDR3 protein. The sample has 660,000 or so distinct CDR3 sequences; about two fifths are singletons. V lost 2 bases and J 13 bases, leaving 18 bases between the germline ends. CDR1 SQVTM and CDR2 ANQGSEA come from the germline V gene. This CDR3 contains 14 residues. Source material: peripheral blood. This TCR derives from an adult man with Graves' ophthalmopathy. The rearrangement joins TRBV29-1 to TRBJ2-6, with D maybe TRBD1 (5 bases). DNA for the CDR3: TGCAGCGTTGAATCCTTCCTGGGGCAAGCGGTCCTGACTTTC. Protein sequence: CSVESFLGQAVLTF.